The 12 T cell receptor beta chains below come from one sample, sequenced in a study of T cell repertoires in cytomegalovirus infection. TCRdb re-called the reads through MiXCR, storing one row per CDR3 protein. Here the sample spans under 250,000 distinct CDR3 sequences, 6% to 8% being singletons. The sample consisted of PBMCs. The receptors shown here come from a human donor in good health (CMV status not recorded). Some clones in this sample may be carry-over from other donors' samples.

In its sample, this clonotype was seen a few times. J is TRBJ1-1 and V is TRBV12-3 or TRBV12-4, with D possibly being TRBD1 (5 bases). The CDR3 contains 16 residues. Trimming took 5 bases from V and 7 from J, leaving 23 bases between them. In DNA form, the CDR3 reads TGTGCCAGCAGTCTTTATGCCGACAGAGGGAGTCTTGAAGCTTTCTTT. Protein sequence: CASSLYADRGSLEAFF.

This clonotype has a count of ten or more. This chain connects TRBV7-2 to TRBJ1-6; TRBD1 might be the D (5 bases). The germline CDR1 and CDR2 sequences are SGHTA and FQGNSA. The CDR3 runs 14 residues. The V gene lost 2 bases and the J gene lost 5 bases, with 7 bases spanning the gap. The CDR3 sequence is CASSLRRDNSPLHF. CDR3 bases: TGTGCCAGCAGCTTACGCAGGGATAATTCACCCCTCCACTTT.

At least ten counts were recorded for this clonotype. The chain couples TRBV7-9 to TRBJ2-7; TRBD2 aligns across 7 bases. The CDR3 runs 17 residues. The V gene end was trimmed by 3 bases and the J gene end by 6 bases; junction bases not matched to a gene: 17. CDR1 is SEHNR, CDR2 FQNEAQ, per germline (reference sequence). The CDR3 DNA follows: TGTGCCAGCAGCTTCGACCCCGGGGGAGGGAGACTAGGCGAGCAGTACTTC. Protein product: CASSFDPGGGRLGEQYF.

This clonotype was found many times. The gene calls are TRBV19 and TRBJ2-6, with D perhaps assigned TRBD1 or TRBD2 (5 bases each). With 3 bases removed from V and 0 bases from J, the gap between germline ends came to 9 bases. The CDR3 has 16 residues. The V gene's germline CDR1 is LNHDA and CDR2 SQIVND (reference sequence). CDR3 sequence reads: CASSMGPGSGANVLTF. For the CDR3, the DNA is TGTGCCAGTAGTATGGGACCGGGCTCTGGGGCCAACGTCCTGACTTTC.

At least ten counts were recorded for this clonotype. The V call is TRBV13, the J call TRBJ2-7; D remains unclear. Looked up from germline, CDR1 is PRHDT and CDR2 is FYEKMQ (reference sequence). Between the trimmed V and J ends, which lost 1 base and 3 bases, there was a span of 7 bases. This CDR3 spans 13 amino acids. CDR3 bases: TGTGCCAGCAGCTTAGAGTCCGGCTACGAGCAGTACTTC. It translates to CASSLESGYEQYF. The whole variable domain, remainder taken from reference TRBV13 and TRBJ2-7, is AAGVIQSPRHLIKEKRETATLKCYPIPRHDTVYWYQQGPGQDPQFLISFYEKMQSDKGSIPDRFSAQQFSDYHSELNMSSLELGDSALYFCASSLESGYEQYFGPGTRLTVT.

This clonotype has only a few counts. The chain joins TRBV19 to TRBJ2-2, with a possible D match to TRBD1 (6 bases). V gave up 7 bases and J gave up 3 bases, with 9 bases separating them. The length of the CDR3 is 13 residues. Germline loops: CDR1 LNHDA, CDR2 SQIVND (reference sequence). The CDR3 DNA sequence: TGTGCCAGTAAGGGGGATTACACCGGGGAGCTGTTTTTT. Amino acids: CASKGDYTGELFF.

This clonotype appeared once. The chain couples TRBV2 to TRBJ1-2, with unresolved D. Germline lookup yields CDR1 SNHLY and CDR2 FYNNEI. The CDR3 is 11 residues long. Trimming shortened V by 4 bases and J by 8 bases, and 8 bases separated the two germline ends. CDR3 loop: CASSGDIGYTF. The CDR3 region has the DNA TGTGCCAGCAGTGGTGACATCGGCTACACCTTC.

This clonotype was detected ten times or more. This chain uses TRBV20-1 with TRBJ1-2; no firm D call. Germline assignment: CDR1 DFQATT and CDR2 SNEGSKA (reference sequence). The CDR3 loop spans 12 amino acids. The V and J ends lost 0 bases and 7 bases respectively, with 9 bases between them. The CDR3 here is CSARDVGGGYTF. The CDR3, as DNA: TGCAGTGCTAGAGATGTTGGTGGTGGCTACACCTTC.

This clonotype showed up many times. The rearrangement uses TRBV4-3 and TRBJ2-7; D is perhaps TRBD2 (6 bases). Germline V lookup: CDR1 LGHNA, CDR2 YSLEER. The CDR3 totals 17 residues. Deletions cut 4 bases from V and 2 bases from J, with 21 bases between. The CDR3 DNA is TGCGCCAGCAGCCGACAAGGTGCGGGGACCTTGGCCTACGAGCAGTACTTC. It translates to CASSRQGAGTLAYEQYF.

This clonotype has a count of ten or more. The chain employs TRBV28 and TRBJ2-1; 8 positions match TRBD1. Germline V gene lookup returns CDR1 MDHEN and CDR2 SYDVKM. J gave up 0 bases and V 4 bases, and 2 bases lay outside the gene matches. The CDR3 has 15 amino acids. For the CDR3, the DNA is TGTGCCAGCAGTTCCACAGGGGGCTCCTACAATGAGCAGTTCTTC. It specifies CASSSTGGSYNEQFF.

This clonotype has more than one count but fewer than ten. V and J are TRBV6-2 or TRBV6-3 and TRBJ2-7; D is perhaps TRBD1 (5 bases). V gave up 8 bases and J gave up 2 bases, with 10 bases separating them. CDR3 length: 12 amino acids. CDR1 and CDR2 (germline): MNHEY, SVGEGT. This CDR3 reads CASGAKPYEQYF. The CDR3 coding sequence is TGTGCCAGCGGGGCTAAACCCTACGAGCAGTACTTC.

This clonotype was detected many times. The J gene is TRBJ2-2, the V gene TRBV6-5; possible D gene TRBD2, 5 bases. Trimming shortened V by 2 bases and J by 5 bases, and 9 bases separated the two germline ends. The CDR3 loop spans 14 amino acids. From germline, CDR1 is MNHEY and CDR2 SVGAGI. The CDR3 loop reads CASSYGRTTGELFF. DNA of the CDR3: TGTGCCAGCAGTTACGGGAGAACAACCGGGGAGCTGTTTTTT.